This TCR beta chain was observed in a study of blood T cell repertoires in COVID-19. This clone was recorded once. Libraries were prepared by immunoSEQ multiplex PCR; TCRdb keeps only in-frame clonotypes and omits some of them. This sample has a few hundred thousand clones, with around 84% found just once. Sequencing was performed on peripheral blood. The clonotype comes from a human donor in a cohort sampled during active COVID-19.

The CDR3 DNA reads as TGTGCCAGCAGTTTAAGGGGGCCAAACACTGAAGCTTTCTTT. Its translation: CASSLRGPNTEAFF. This chain connects TRBV28 to TRBJ1-1; 7 nucleotides agree with TRBD1. The CDR3 is 14 residues long. CDR1 and CDR2 (germline): MDHEN, SYDVKM. V gave up 2 bases and J gave up 2 bases; unmatched junction bases: 2.